The present TCR beta chain was sequenced within a study of response to subunit inactivated influenza vaccine. Study outcomes and limitations: Each seasonal influenza vaccination recruits few new T cells, the authors suggested.

Each CDR3 protein is one row after TCRdb ran MiXCR on the RT-PCR reads. The table includes hundreds of thousands of distinct CDR3 sequences, 15% to 18% detected once. Note on this clonotype: Its antigen is unidentified.

The CDR3 extends over 15 amino acids. V dropped 3 bases and J dropped 9; count of bases not matched to a gene: 13. The chain recombines TRBV12-3 or TRBV12-4 with TRBJ1-2, with TRBD1 matching 7 bases. The sequence derives from a man aged 45-60 years who received an inactivated influenza vaccine. The starting material was PBMCs from blood, obtained approximately 12 days after vaccination. The CDR3 reads CASSFTGEGRTSYTF. CDR3 DNA: TGTGCCAGCAGTTTTACAGGGGAAGGGAGAACTAGCTACACCTTC.